Included here is one T cell receptor beta chain sequence, with context. Its target is unknown. The same CDR3 is also encoded by other DNA sequences in this sample. The data stem from a study of shared clonotypes between healthy human individuals. CDR3 length: 14 residues. Per the germline V gene, CDR1 is GTSNPN and CDR2 is SVGIG (reference sequence). Losses at the gene ends were 1 base for V and 5 bases for J; bases not matched to a gene: 3. Study observations and caveats: Naive subsets generally had larger estimated richness than memory subsets.

Profiling relied on immunoSEQ multiplex PCR, and the TCRdb table lists in-frame clones only, not all of them. The data show under 850,000 clones, 55% to 75% seen once. The receptor was isolated from a woman aged 25 to 39 in good health. Sequencing was carried out using memory CD4+ T cells sorted from blood. Subset described: CD45RA-negative fraction. The chain combines TRBV30 with TRBJ1-4, with TRBD1 matching 8 bases. CDR3 sequence: CAWSAGTGNEKLFF. In nucleotides, the CDR3 is TGTGCCTGGAGTGCCGGGACAGGCAATGAAAAACTGTTTTTT.